The clone carrying this TCR beta chain was counted only a few times. The CDR3 sequence is 14 residues long. Trimming removed 4 bases at V and 2 bases at J, with 12 bases between. The germline V gene has CDR1 MGHRA and CDR2 YSYEKL. These data come from a study of T-cell reconstitution after alpha-beta-depleted transplantation in children. The library targeted TCRbeta and was prepared with unique molecular identifiers. In TCRdb, the PCR reads were re-called with MiXCR into one record per CDR3 protein. In the table there are hundreds of thousands of distinct CDR3 sequences, nearly 10% of which are singletons.

The input for sequencing was PBMCs from the stem cell graft donor, taken from the stem cell graft. This chain uses TRBV4-1 with TRBJ2-7; no clear D. The TCR originated in a human donor who donated a stem cell graft to a child with SCID. CDR3 nucleotide sequence: TGCGCCAGCAGCCTCGTCGACATCACCTACGAGCAGTACTTC. Protein: CASSLVDITYEQYF.